Listed here are 25 T cell receptor beta chains from one sample, sequenced in a study of CD8 T cells in ankylosing spondylitis. TCRdb re-derived calls from the 5' RACE reads in MiXCR, one entry per CDR3 protein. In the table there are around 130,000 distinct CDR3 sequences, roughly 7.3% of which are singletons. The sequenced sample consisted of blood, either unsorted or a sorted T cell fraction (not recorded which). The receptors originated from a male donor with ankylosing spondylitis or in good health (not recorded which).

This clonotype was counted many times. This rearrangement joins TRBV10-3 to TRBJ1-2; D not resolved. V was clipped by 0 bases and J by 0 bases, with 5 bases between them. Germline CDR1 and CDR2: ENHRY and SYGVKD. The CDR3 covers 14 residues. This CDR3 is CAISESNANYGYTF. The DNA of the CDR3 is TGTGCCATCAGTGAGTCGAATGCTAACTATGGCTACACCTTC.

Many counts were recorded for this clonotype. V gene TRBV12-3 or TRBV12-4 combines with J gene TRBJ1-1, with D possibly being TRBD1 (5 bases). V dropped 6 bases and J dropped 6 bases, with 20 bases sitting between them. CDR3 length equals 15 residues. The CDR3 region is CASRPTRGMGAEAFF. The CDR3 bases are TGTGCCAGCAGACCCACCCGGGGGATGGGGGCTGAAGCTTTCTTT.

This clonotype has ten or more counts. The chain employs TRBV24-1 and TRBJ2-1; weak D call: TRBD2 (6 bases). V lost 5 bases, J lost 7 bases, and 20 bases lay in between. This CDR3 spans 16 amino acids. Germline assignment: CDR1 KGHDR and CDR2 SFDVKD. Here the CDR3 reads CATSGPPDYTENEQFF. The CDR3 nucleotides read TGTGCCACCAGTGGTCCCCCGGACTACACTGAGAATGAGCAGTTCTTC.

This clonotype came up many times. The chain couples TRBV10-3 to TRBJ1-4; tentatively, D is TRBD1 (5 bases). Trimming took 4 bases from V and 1 from J, leaving 16 bases between them. The CDR3 runs 17 residues. CDR1 and CDR2 (germline): ENHRY, SYGVKD. The CDR3 DNA sequence: TGTGCCATCAGTGCTGGGGGTCTCCAAATAACTAATGAAAAACTGTTTTTT. Translated: CAISAGGLQITNEKLFF.

This clonotype showed up many times. V usage is TRBV20-1 and J usage is TRBJ2-1, with D unresolved. The CDR3 is 14 residues long. Germline V gives CDR1 DFQATT, CDR2 SNEGSKA (reference sequence). The V end was cut by 3 bases, the J end by 2 bases, with 11 bases between. Here the CDR3 DNA reads TGCAGTGCTAGGACGCGTATTCCCTACAATGAGCAGTTCTTC. Residues: CSARTRIPYNEQFF.

This clonotype was detected many times. The chain links TRBV7-2 to TRBJ2-1; TRBD2 agrees at 8 bases. V shed 5 bases, J shed 3 bases, and the junction held 9 bases outside the gene matches. Germline V gives CDR1 SGHTA, CDR2 FQGNSA. This CDR3 contains 16 residues. The CDR3 spells CASSPTSGGDYNEQFF. For the CDR3, the DNA is TGTGCCAGCAGCCCGACCAGCGGGGGCGACTACAATGAGCAGTTCTTC.

This clonotype was counted ten times or more. This chain links TRBV20-1 with TRBJ2-3; 13 bases match TRBD2. Losses at the gene ends were 8 bases for V and 4 bases for J; bases not matched to a gene: 6. Germline V gene data show CDR1 as DFQATT and CDR2 as SNEGSKA (reference sequence). The CDR3 consists of 14 residues. CDR3 sequence: CSLVGTSGADTQYF. The CDR3 DNA sequence: TGCAGTCTAGTCGGGACTAGCGGGGCAGATACGCAGTATTTT.

This clonotype has at least ten counts. The rearrangement uses TRBV7-2 and TRBJ2-3; D not resolved. The germline CDR1 and CDR2 sequences are SGHTA and FQGNSA. V was shortened by 4 bases and J by 4 bases, with 9 bases between the two germline ends. The CDR3 totals 13 residues. Here the CDR3 DNA reads TGTGCCAGCAGCTCTCCCGTTTCAGATACGCAGTATTTT. It encodes CASSSPVSDTQYF.

There are many counts of this clonotype. The chain has TRBV5-1 and TRBJ2-1; D remains ambiguous. The germline gives CDR1 SGHRS, CDR2 YFSETQ. V gave up 3 bases and J gave up 6 bases, with 13 bases separating them. This CDR3 region has 14 residues. The CDR3 DNA sequence: TGCGCCAGCAGCTCTGATAGTCCGCCCAATGAGCAGTTCTTC. Amino acids: CASSSDSPPNEQFF.

The sample holds many counts of this clonotype. The gene calls are TRBV30 and TRBJ2-3; the match to TRBD2 covers 14 bases. The CDR3 length is 16 residues. Germline CDR1 and CDR2: GTSNPN and SVGIG (reference sequence). Germline trimming cut 3 bases from V and 6 bases from J; bases unmatched to any gene: 8. This chain's CDR3 is CAWRKPGLAGADTQYF. The CDR3 DNA is TGTGCCTGGAGGAAACCGGGACTAGCGGGAGCGGATACGCAGTATTTT.

This clonotype was counted at least ten times. The genes are TRBV5-1 and TRBJ2-7; 7 bases line up with TRBD1. Germline V CDR1 and CDR2: SGHRS, YFSETQ. CDR3 length: 14 residues. J gave up 0 bases and V 7 bases, and 7 bases lay outside the gene matches. In DNA form, the CDR3 reads TGCGCCAGCTCGGAGACAGGGAGCTCCTACGAGCAGTACTTC. As protein: CASSETGSSYEQYF.

The sample holds many counts of this clonotype. This chain connects TRBV7-2 to TRBJ2-7, with D perhaps matching TRBD1 (6 bases). Trimming removed 5 bases at V and 2 bases at J, with 19 bases between. The CDR3 loop spans 16 amino acids. Germline V gene lookup returns CDR1 SGHTA and CDR2 FQGNSA. CDR3 DNA sequence: TGTGCCAGCAGCGTCGGAACCGGGACATTAACCTACGAGCAGTACTTC. It yields the protein CASSVGTGTLTYEQYF.

In its sample, this clonotype was seen many times. J is TRBJ1-5 and V is TRBV7-2; D is unresolved. Per the germline V gene, CDR1 is SGHTA and CDR2 is FQGNSA. The CDR3 has 14 residues. V was pared by 8 bases and J by 2 bases, with 13 bases between. This CDR3 reads CASARMAGNQPQHF. In DNA form, the CDR3 reads TGTGCCAGCGCCCGAATGGCGGGCAATCAGCCCCAGCATTTT. The full variable domain, its missing parts supplied by reference TRBV7-2 and TRBJ1-5, is GAGVSQSPSNKVTEKGKDVELRCDPISGHTALYWYRQSLGQGLEFLIYFQGNSAPDKSGLPSDRFSAERTGGSVSTLTIQRTQQEDSAVYLCASARMAGNQPQHFGDGTRLSIL.

This clonotype was observed many times. V and J are TRBV12-3 or TRBV12-4 and TRBJ1-6; 8 bases map to TRBD1. V lost 5 bases to trimming and J lost 5 bases; unmatched junction nucleotides: 5. The CDR3 is 15 residues long. This CDR3 reads CASSDRGANNSPLHF. CDR3 in DNA: TGTGCCAGCAGTGACAGGGGAGCCAATAATTCACCCCTCCACTTT.

In its sample, this clonotype was seen many times. The V call is TRBV25-1, the J call TRBJ2-1; possible D gene TRBD2, 6 bases. The V end lost 4 bases, the J end lost 0 bases, and 16 bases lay between the germline ends. The CDR3 is 17 amino acids. CDR1 is MGHDK and CDR2 is SYGVNS in the germline V gene. CDR3: CASSGGLSGASYNEQFF. The DNA for the CDR3 is TGTGCCAGCAGTGGCGGACTAAGCGGTGCCTCCTACAATGAGCAGTTCTTC.

This clonotype was counted ten times or more. The chain couples TRBV5-1 to TRBJ1-2; perhaps TRBD1 as D (5 bases). Trimming took 4 bases from V and 2 from J, leaving 12 bases between them. The germline CDR1 and CDR2 sequences are SGHRS and YFSETQ. The CDR3 length is 14 residues. DNA of the CDR3: TGCGCCAGCAGCCCGGACATAATCAACTATGGCTACACCTTC. Protein sequence: CASSPDIINYGYTF. Drawing the rest from reference TRBV5-1 and TRBJ1-2, the complete variable domain is KAGVTQTPRYLIKTRGQQVTLSCSPISGHRSVSWYQQTPGQGLQFLFEYFSETQRNKGNFPGRFSGRQFSNSRSEMNVSTLELGDSALYLCASSPDIINYGYTFGSGTRLTVV.

In its sample, this clonotype was seen many times. The chain carries TRBV12-3 or TRBV12-4 and TRBJ2-7, with D perhaps matching TRBD1 (6 bases). The CDR3 runs 12 residues. Trimming stripped 6 bases from V and 11 bases from J, with 17 bases between. The CDR3 here is CASSPKRGFKYF. The CDR3 nucleotides read TGTGCCAGCAGCCCAAAAAGGGGGTTTAAGTACTTC.

This clonotype was observed at least ten times. The chain has TRBV7-9 and TRBJ2-1; no clear D. The germline V gene has CDR1 SEHNR and CDR2 FQNEAQ (reference sequence). The CDR3 contains 13 residues. Between the trimmed V and J ends, which lost 5 bases and 7 bases, there was a span of 12 bases. This CDR3 reads CASSPATWNEQFF. The CDR3 coding sequence is TGTGCCAGCAGCCCGGCAACCTGGAATGAGCAGTTCTTC.

The chain links TRBV29-1 to TRBJ2-7, with TRBD2 identical over 8 bases. Germline lookup yields CDR1 SQVTM and CDR2 ANQGSEA. CDR3 length: 13 amino acids. The CDR3 region is CSGLWGLGYEQYF. The CDR3 DNA reads TGCAGTGGTTTGTGGGGACTAGGCTACGAGCAGTACTTC.

This clonotype was observed many times. The chain couples TRBV20-1 to TRBJ2-3; TRBD2 aligns across 12 bases. The V gene's germline CDR1 is DFQATT and CDR2 SNEGSKA (reference sequence). The CDR3 is 19 amino acids. V lost 4 bases, J lost 2 bases, and 16 bases stayed unmatched. CDR3 region: CSAMGLAGGPNPSTDTQYF. Written as DNA, the CDR3 is TGCAGTGCTATGGGTCTAGCGGGAGGGCCTAATCCCTCCACAGATACGCAGTATTTT.

This clonotype was detected many times. This chain uses TRBV5-6 with TRBJ1-4; D remains ambiguous. Trimming pared 2 bases from V and 0 bases from J, leaving 11 bases between. Germline V gene sequence: CDR1 SGHDT, CDR2 YYEEEE. This CDR3 is 16 amino acids long. The CDR3 DNA sequence: TGTGCCAGCAGCTTAGGATTTGCCACAACTAATGAAAAACTGTTTTTT. It encodes CASSLGFATTNEKLFF.

This clonotype appeared many times. The chain employs TRBV20-1 and TRBJ2-2; TRBD2 aligns across 14 bases. CDR1 is DFQATT and CDR2 is SNEGSKA in the germline V gene (reference sequence). The CDR3 has 14 amino acids. V trimming: 5 bases; J trimming: 5 bases; junction bases outside the gene matches: 1. The CDR3 region is CSARLAGGTGELFF. CDR3 nucleotides: TGCAGTGCTCGACTAGCGGGGGGGACCGGGGAGCTGTTTTTT.

This clonotype was seen many times. The chain links TRBV7-8 to TRBJ2-7, with 8 positions matching TRBD2. The CDR3 is 16 residues long. J gave up 10 bases and V 1 base, and 15 bases lay outside the gene matches. CDR1 is SGHVS, CDR2 FQNEAQ, per germline. CDR3: CASSLGMTAGVMYQYF. Here the CDR3 DNA reads TGTGCCAGCAGCTTAGGAATGACAGCGGGGGTAATGTATCAGTACTTC.

The chain links TRBV7-3 to TRBJ2-6; 12 bases line up with TRBD2. From germline, CDR1 is SGHTA and CDR2 FQGTGA. With V trimmed by 2 bases and J by 4 bases, 9 bases remained unmatched. CDR3 length: 19 amino acids. Here the CDR3 reads CASSLLAGGMFEGANVLTF. The DNA for the CDR3 is TGTGCCAGCAGCTTACTAGCGGGAGGGATGTTTGAGGGGGCCAACGTCCTGACTTTC.

The sample holds many counts of this clonotype. V usage is TRBV2 and J usage is TRBJ2-3; D gene uncertain. The CDR3 length is 14 residues. V dropped 6 bases and J dropped 2 bases, with 12 bases sitting between them. Germline CDR1 and CDR2: SNHLY and FYNNEI. The CDR3 loop reads CASSADKITDTQYF. The CDR3 nucleotides are TGTGCCAGCAGCGCGGATAAGATCACAGATACGCAGTATTTT.